These T cell receptor beta chains were read from a single sample in a study of beta chain features in type 1 diabetes. TCRdb keeps only in-frame clones here, not all; method: immunoSEQ multiplex PCR. The sample has 810,000 or so clones, 17% seen once; the top ten hold about 0.02%. Material: naive CD4+ T cells from blood. These receptors came from a woman aged 18-35 years in good health. CDR3s include the opening cysteine and the closing phenylalanine or tryptophan. The D gene is left open where the match is weak. A clone size is listed for some rows: how often the clone was seen (once, few, many), or a class if it is expanded.

clone size	D gene	V gene	J gene	CDR3 protein	CDR3 DNA
few	TRBD2	TRBV25-1	TRBJ2-7	CASSAHLGLAGDSYEQYF	TGTGCCAGCAGTGCGCACCTCGGACTAGCGGGAGACTCCTACGAGCAGTACTTC
-	-	TRBV28	TRBJ2-1	CASSAYWSSYNEQFF	TGTGCCAGCAGCGCCTATTGGAGCTCCTACAATGAGCAGTTCTTC
few	-	TRBV6-1	TRBJ1-5	CASTTVSGNQPQHF	TGTGCCAGCACCACCGTCAGTGGCAATCAGCCCCAGCATTTT
-	-	TRBV7-3	TRBJ2-5	CASSLDVAYQETQYF	TGTGCCAGCAGCTTAGATGTCGCGTACCAAGAGACCCAGTACTTC
few	TRBD2	TRBV7-3	TRBJ2-1	CASSLMPGTNYNEQFF	TGTGCCAGCAGCTTAATGCCAGGGACTAACTACAATGAGCAGTTCTTC
few	-	TRBV5-1	TRBJ2-1	CASRGSYNEQFF	TGCGCCAGCAGGGGATCCTACAATGAGCAGTTCTTC
few	-	TRBV7-9	TRBJ2-5	CASSLQLRTNLEETQYF	TGTGCCAGCAGCTTACAACTTAGGACTAACCTTGAAGAGACCCAGTACTTC
few	-	TRBV18	TRBJ2-5	CASSPALGEAQYF	TGTGCCAGCTCACCAGCCCTCGGGGAGGCCCAGTACTTC
few	TRBD1	TRBV19	TRBJ1-5	CATAPRTGSGQPQHF	TGTGCCACCGCACCCCGGACAGGGTCCGGCCAGCCCCAGCATTTT
few	-	TRBV4-3	TRBJ2-1	CASSQDRAPYNEQFF	TGCGCCAGCAGCCAAGACAGGGCTCCTTACAATGAGCAGTTCTTC
few	-	TRBV28	TRBJ1-5	CASSLPGRENQPQHF	TGTGCCAGCAGTTTACCCGGGAGGGAAAATCAGCCCCAGCATTTT
-	TRBD2	TRBV5-1	TRBJ2-4	CASSPGGKNIQYF	TGCGCCAGCAGCCCGGGGGGCAAAAACATTCAGTACTTC
few	-	TRBV6-6	TRBJ1-3	CASTPESAGNTIYF	TGTGCCAGCACCCCGGAGTCGGCCGGAAACACCATATATTTT
-	-	TRBV7-8	TRBJ2-5	CASSLDRQAQETQYF	TGTGCCAGCAGCTTAGACCGACAGGCCCAAGAGACCCAGTACTTC
-	-	TRBV28	TRBJ2-7	CATKGGGRDEQYF	TGTGCCACGAAGGGAGGGGGAAGGGACGAGCAGTACTTC
few	TRBD1	TRBV29-1	TRBJ1-2	CSVATGQGLVYGYTF	TGCAGCGTTGCTACGGGACAGGGATTAGTCTATGGCTACACCTTC
-	-	TRBV18	TRBJ1-3	CASSPVTPLVGNTIYF	TGTGCCAGCTCACCAGTTACACCTCTCGTTGGAAACACCATATATTTT
few	-	TRBV14	TRBJ2-5	CASSRGDMPRETQYF	TGTGCCAGCAGCCGGGGTGACATGCCGCGAGAGACCCAGTACTTC
-	TRBD2	TRBV4-3	TRBJ2-3	CASSPLAGAADTQYF	TGCGCCAGCAGCCCGCTAGCGGGAGCGGCAGATACGCAGTATTTT
-	-	TRBV4-3	TRBJ2-5	CASSQAGMKETQYF	TGCGCCAGCAGCCAGGCAGGCATGAAAGAGACCCAGTACTTC
-	-	TRBV28	TRBJ2-3	CASSPRGPADTQYF	TGTGCCAGCAGTCCCCGAGGACCCGCAGATACGCAGTATTTT
few	-	TRBV5-1	TRBJ2-4	CASSLGAAKNIQYF	TGCGCCAGCAGCTTGGGGGCAGCCAAAAACATTCAGTACTTC
-	TRBD1	TRBV5-1	TRBJ2-1	CASRAGTGNNEQFF	TGCGCCAGCAGGGCCGGGACAGGTAACAATGAGCAGTTCTTC
-	-	TRBV6-1	TRBJ2-5	CASSEPQGTSQETQYF	TGTGCCAGCAGTGAACCACAGGGGACTTCCCAAGAGACCCAGTACTTC
few	-	TRBV6-5	TRBJ2-1	CACGTGSHNEQFF	TGTGCCTGTGGGACTGGGTCACACAATGAGCAGTTCTTC
-	-	TRBV28	TRBJ2-5	CASSFLTGSIRTQYF	TGTGCCAGCAGTTTTTTGACAGGCAGTATTAGGACCCAGTACTTC